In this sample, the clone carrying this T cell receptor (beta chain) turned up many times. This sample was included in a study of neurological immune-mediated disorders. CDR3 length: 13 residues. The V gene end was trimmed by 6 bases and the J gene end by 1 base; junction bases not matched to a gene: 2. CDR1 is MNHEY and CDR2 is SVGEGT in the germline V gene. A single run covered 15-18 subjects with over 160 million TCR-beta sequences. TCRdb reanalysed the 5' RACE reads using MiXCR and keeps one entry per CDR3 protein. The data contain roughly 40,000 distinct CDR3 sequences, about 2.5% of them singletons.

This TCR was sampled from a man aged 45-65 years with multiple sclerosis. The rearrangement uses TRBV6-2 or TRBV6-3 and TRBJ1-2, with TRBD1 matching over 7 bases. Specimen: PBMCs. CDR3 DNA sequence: TGTGCCAGCAGCCGGGACAGTAACTATGGCTACACCTTC. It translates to CASSRDSNYGYTF.